Below are 5 T cell receptor beta chains sequenced from a single sample in a study of T cell responses to AZD1222 COVID-19 vaccine. Libraries were prepared by immunoSEQ multiplex PCR; TCRdb keeps only in-frame clonotypes and omits some of them. In the table there are roughly 140,000 clones, roughly 93% of which are singletons. The input for sequencing was peripheral blood, taken 28 days after the second AZD1222 dose. The source of these receptors is an adult who received the AZD1222 COVID-19 vaccine.

V is TRBV7-3 and J is TRBJ2-1, with 11 bases matching TRBD2. J lost 4 bases, V lost 5 bases, and 4 bases had no gene match. CDR1 SGHTA and CDR2 FQGTGA come from the germline V gene. The CDR3 consists of 15 residues. The CDR3 coding sequence is TGTGCCAGCAGCACGACTAGCGGGGTTTACAATGAGCAGTTCTTC. Translating it yields CASSTTSGVYNEQFF.

This chain links TRBV5-4 with TRBJ1-2; TRBD1 aligns across 7 bases. The CDR3 runs to 15 residues. The V segment lost 4 bases and the J segment 1 base; nucleotides outside the gene matches: 7. CDR1 and CDR2 from the germline V gene are SGHNT and YYREEE (reference sequence). CDR3 sequence reads: CASSPGTAVNYGYTF. The CDR3 DNA follows: TGTGCCAGCAGCCCGGGGACAGCTGTTAACTATGGCTACACCTTC.

This sequence joins TRBV2 and TRBJ2-2; 7 nucleotides align to TRBD1. Germline V gene data show CDR1 as SNHLY and CDR2 as FYNNEI. The CDR3 runs 14 residues. V was clipped by 4 bases and J by 3 bases; unmatched bases: 2. CDR3 residues: CASSVQGHTGELFF. CDR3 in DNA: TGTGCCAGCAGTGTACAGGGGCACACCGGGGAGCTGTTTTTT.

The gene calls are TRBV2 and TRBJ2-7; a weak D match, TRBD1 (6 bases). The CDR3 spans 14 residues. The germline gives CDR1 SNHLY, CDR2 FYNNEI. Trimming pared 7 bases from V and 2 bases from J, leaving 15 bases between. The CDR3 protein is CASKAGTSTYEQYF. The CDR3 region has the DNA TGTGCCAGCAAAGCAGGGACATCCACCTACGAGCAGTACTTC. Full variable domain (rest looked up from reference TRBV2 and TRBJ2-7): EPEVTQTPSHQVTQMGQEVILRCVPISNHLYFYWYRQILGQKVEFLVSFYNNEISEKSEIFDDQFSVERPDGSNFTLKIRSTKLEDSAMYFCASKAGTSTYEQYFGPGTRLTVT.

V is TRBV6-5 and J is TRBJ2-1, with a possible D match to TRBD2 (5 bases). Between the trimmed V and J ends, which lost 8 bases and 5 bases, there was a span of 16 bases. This CDR3 contains 14 residues. Germline-derived CDR1 and CDR2 are MNHEY and SVGAGI. CDR3 residues: CASFPRLGDNEQFF. Here the CDR3 DNA reads TGTGCCAGCTTCCCACGCCTGGGAGACAATGAGCAGTTCTTC.